This entry lists 32 T cell receptor beta chains sequenced from one sample in a study of early T cells in non-severe SARS-CoV-2 infection. TCRdb redid the calling of the 5' RACE reads with MiXCR, one entry per CDR3 protein. The sample consists of approximately 32,000 distinct CDR3 sequences, about 5.6% of them appearing once. Material: whole blood. Receptors were obtained from an adult who was a healthcare worker with PCR-confirmed SARS-CoV-2 infection or an uninfected control (not recorded which).

The sample holds many counts of this clonotype. This chain joins TRBV13 and TRBJ2-3; tentatively, D is TRBD2 (6 bases). Germline CDR1 reads PRHDT; CDR2 reads FYEKMQ (reference sequence). V was cut by 5 bases and J by 2 bases, with 17 bases left in between. The length of the CDR3 is 16 residues. The CDR3, as DNA: TGTGCCAGCAGCCTAAGGGGAGGCCAGAACACAGATACGCAGTATTTT. Protein product: CASSLRGGQNTDTQYF.

This clonotype was found many times. This chain links TRBV7-9 with TRBJ2-4; TRBD1 matches at 7 bases. The CDR3 runs to 14 residues. J was trimmed by 6 bases and V by 4 bases; bases with no gene match: 6. Germline lookup yields CDR1 SEHNR and CDR2 FQNEAQ (reference sequence). The CDR3 here is CASSSDRDRNIQYF. The CDR3 DNA is TGTGCCAGCAGCTCCGACAGGGATAGAAACATTCAGTACTTC.

This clonotype has a count of ten or more. This chain uses TRBV6-2 or TRBV6-3 with TRBJ1-5, with D perhaps matching TRBD1 (6 bases). This CDR3 spans 17 amino acids. V was shortened by 1 base and J by 2 bases, with 15 bases between the two germline ends. Germline-derived CDR1 and CDR2 are MNHEY and SVGEGT. As DNA, the CDR3 is TGTGCCAGCAGTTACTACCCCAGGGGCCGCGGCAATCAGCCCCAGCATTTT. Its translation is CASSYYPRGRGNQPQHF.

This clonotype was observed many times. The chain employs TRBV6-1 and TRBJ2-3; no clear D. The CDR3 is made up of 17 amino acids. Trimming pared 8 bases from V and 1 base from J, leaving 22 bases between. Germline V gene data show CDR1 as MNHNS and CDR2 as SASEGT. The DNA of the CDR3 is TGTGCCAGCTCTCCCGCCCGTATCCCCCGGGGCACAGATACGCAGTATTTT. It codes for CASSPARIPRGTDTQYF.

This clonotype was recorded many times. V gene TRBV7-3 combines with J gene TRBJ2-7, with TRBD1 identical over 7 bases. After removal of 9 bases from V and 1 base from J, the junction contained 21 bases not matched to a gene. Germline V gene lookup returns CDR1 SGHTA and CDR2 FQGTGA. The CDR3 has 18 amino acids. DNA for the CDR3: TGTGCCAGTTCCCCCAGAAACCCCGGGACAGCAATATCCTACGAGCAGTACTTC. Its translation: CASSPRNPGTAISYEQYF.

This clonotype was found many times. The CDR3 loop reads CASSQRQGYGEQYF. The CDR3 DNA reads as TGCGCCAGCAGCCAGAGACAGGGGTACGGCGAGCAGTACTTC. The chain links TRBV4-1 to TRBJ2-7; 8 bases map to TRBD1. Germline CDR1 MGHRA, CDR2 YSYEKL. Losses at the gene ends were 3 bases for V and 6 bases for J; bases not matched to a gene: 7. The CDR3 covers 14 residues.

This clonotype was observed at least ten times. The chain combines TRBV20-1 with TRBJ2-1; 7 nucleotides agree with TRBD2. Germline lookup yields CDR1 DFQATT and CDR2 SNEGSKA (reference sequence). Losses at the gene ends were 3 bases for V and 0 bases for J; bases not matched to a gene: 5. The CDR3 loop spans 15 amino acids. In DNA, the CDR3 is TGCAGTGCTAGTAGCGCTAGCGGCTCCTACAATGAGCAGTTCTTC. It is translated as CSASSASGSYNEQFF.

This clonotype was counted ten times or more. The chain couples TRBV6-5 to TRBJ2-3; 8 nucleotides align to TRBD2. This CDR3 has 14 amino acids. V trimming: 8 bases; J trimming: 3 bases; junction bases outside the gene matches: 7. CDR1 is MNHEY, CDR2 SVGAGI, per germline. CDR3: CASAGGALTDTQYF. The CDR3 DNA reads as TGTGCCAGCGCCGGGGGGGCCCTGACAGATACGCAGTATTTT.

This clonotype was counted at least ten times. The gene calls are TRBV19 and TRBJ2-5; 7 bases are a match to TRBD1. J gave up 1 base and V 6 bases, and 2 bases lay outside the gene matches. This CDR3 spans 13 amino acids. Germline CDR1 and CDR2: LNHDA and SQIVND (reference sequence). CDR3 DNA sequence: TGTGCCAGTAGGACAGGGACCCAAGAGACCCAGTACTTC. The encoded protein is CASRTGTQETQYF.

The sample holds many counts of this clonotype. The rearrangement links TRBV28 to TRBJ2-3; D is unclear. V was shortened by 7 bases and J by 2 bases, with 4 bases between the two germline ends. Per the germline V gene, CDR1 is MDHEN and CDR2 is SYDVKM. The CDR3 has 11 residues. DNA for the CDR3: TGTGCCAGCACATCCACAGATACGCAGTATTTT. Encoded protein: CASTSTDTQYF.

This clonotype was picked up many times. The chain is built from TRBV7-2 and TRBJ2-7; D gene unclear. The V gene lost 1 base and the J gene lost 4 bases, with 8 bases spanning the gap. This CDR3 has 13 residues. CDR1 is SGHTA, CDR2 FQGNSA, per germline. CDR3 sequence reads: CASSLGSTYEQYF. CDR3 coding DNA: TGTGCCAGCAGCTTAGGGTCCACGTACGAGCAGTACTTC.

This clonotype was counted many times. V usage is TRBV6-5 and J usage is TRBJ2-7, with unresolved D. Trimming removed 7 bases at V and 4 bases at J, with 8 bases between. The germline CDR1 and CDR2 sequences are MNHEY and SVGAGI. The CDR3 length is 11 residues. The CDR3 sequence is CASTHGYEQYF. CDR3 sequence (DNA): TGTGCCAGCACTCATGGGTACGAGCAGTACTTC.

This clonotype was counted ten times or more. The chain links TRBV29-1 to TRBJ2-1; the D is unclear. There are 12 residues in the CDR3. Trimming pared 2 bases from V and 13 bases from J, leaving 15 bases between. The V gene's germline CDR1 is SQVTM and CDR2 ANQGSEA. CDR3 in amino acids: CSVEPTPSVQFF. The CDR3 coding sequence is TGCAGCGTTGAACCTACTCCCTCGGTCCAGTTCTTC.

This clonotype showed up many times. The chain joins TRBV12-3 or TRBV12-4 to TRBJ1-2; D perhaps matches TRBD1 (5 bases). CDR3 size: 14 residues. Trimming left V 5 bases short and J 0 bases short, with 10 bases between. The CDR3 reads CASSGDGTNYGYTF. CDR3 nucleotides: TGTGCCAGCAGTGGGGACGGAACTAACTATGGCTACACCTTC.

V and J are TRBV12-3 or TRBV12-4 and TRBJ2-1; TRBD1 aligns across 9 bases. The V gene end was trimmed by 6 bases and the J gene end by 4 bases; junction bases not matched to a gene: 7. This CDR3 is 15 amino acids long. CDR3 region: CASSPGTGRYNEQFF. In DNA form, the CDR3 reads TGTGCCAGCAGCCCCGGGACAGGGAGGTACAATGAGCAGTTCTTC.

This clonotype has a count of ten or more. The V call is TRBV4-1, the J call TRBJ2-2, with 7 bases identical to TRBD2. This CDR3 contains 16 residues. From germline, CDR1 is MGHRA and CDR2 YSYEKL. V dropped 0 bases and J dropped 5; count of bases not matched to a gene: 6. CDR3 amino acids: CASSQDRWEGTGELFF. DNA for the CDR3: TGCGCCAGCAGCCAAGATCGGTGGGAGGGAACCGGGGAGCTGTTTTTT.

In its sample, this clonotype was seen many times. The chain combines TRBV5-1 with TRBJ2-3, with D uncertain. The germline V gene has CDR1 SGHRS and CDR2 YFSETQ. V was trimmed by 3 bases and J by 6 bases, leaving 14 bases between them. CDR3 length equals 14 residues. CDR3 bases: TGCGCCAGCAGCTCCCAACGTGCCACTGATACGCAGTATTTT. Translated: CASSSQRATDTQYF.

This clonotype was counted ten times or more. This chain links TRBV5-1 with TRBJ2-1; D might be TRBD2 (5 bases). The germline gives CDR1 SGHRS, CDR2 YFSETQ. V was trimmed by 4 bases and J by 10 bases, leaving 12 bases between them. The CDR3 is 12 amino acids. CDR3 in DNA: TGCGCCAGCAGCCTTACTTCGGGAGAGCAGTTCTTC. This translates into CASSLTSGEQFF.

The table lists this clonotype with many counts. The chain combines TRBV7-9 with TRBJ2-1, with D uncertain. CDR3 size: 11 residues. Germline values: CDR1 SEHNR, CDR2 FQNEAQ (reference sequence). V gave up 5 bases and J gave up 10 bases, with 9 bases separating them. CDR3 in DNA: TGTGCCAGCAGCGTAGGGCAGGAGCAGTTCTTC. Its translation: CASSVGQEQFF. The full variable domain, with the rest looked up from reference TRBV7-9 and TRBJ2-1, is DTGVSQNPRHKITKRGQNVTFRCDPISEHNRLYWYRQTLGQGPEFLTYFQNEAQLEKSRLLSDRFSAERPKGSFSTLEIQRTEQGDSAMYLCASSVGQEQFFGPGTRLTVL.

This clonotype was detected many times. This chain joins TRBV10-2 and TRBJ2-1; the D gene could be TRBD1 or TRBD2 (5 bases each). Germline V gene data show CDR1 as WSHSY and CDR2 as SAAADI. The CDR3 covers 13 residues. V was cut by 11 bases and J by 7 bases, with 18 bases left in between. The CDR3 DNA sequence: TGCGCCGCCAGTACGGGGCGCGGAAATGAGCAGTTCTTC. It specifies CAASTGRGNEQFF.

Worth noting for this clonotype: A much more abundant neighbour one base away suggests this may be a read error. This chain connects TRBV7-9 to TRBJ2-2; D call uncertain. Per germline, CDR1 SEHNR and CDR2 FQNEAQ (reference sequence). The CDR3 runs 14 residues. The CDR3: CAVIRTTNIGELFF. The CDR3, as DNA: TGTGCCGTAATAAGGACGACGAACATCGGGGAGCTGTTTTTT.

This clonotype was seen at least ten times. The rearrangement uses TRBV4-1 and TRBJ2-7; D may be TRBD1 (5 bases). Trimming left V 3 bases short and J 0 bases short, with 12 bases between. Germline V CDR1 and CDR2: MGHRA, YSYEKL. The CDR3 runs 15 residues. In DNA form, the CDR3 reads TGCGCCAGCAGCCACACACAGGAGAGCTCCTACGAGCAGTACTTC. This codes for CASSHTQESSYEQYF.

This clonotype was detected ten times or more. The V and J genes are TRBV4-3 and TRBJ2-5; TRBD2 might be the D (5 bases). This CDR3 region has 15 residues. Trimming stripped 1 base from V and 4 bases from J, with 13 bases between. CDR1 is LGHNA, CDR2 YSLEER, per germline. Written as DNA, the CDR3 is TGCGCCAGCAGCCAAGGGACTGCTGAGGTAGAGACCCAGTACTTC. This encodes CASSQGTAEVETQYF.

This chain joins TRBV18 and TRBJ2-7, with D possibly matching TRBD2 (5 bases). The CDR3 is 14 residues long. CDR1 is KGHSH, CDR2 LQKENI, per germline. Deletions cut 2 bases from V and 7 bases from J, with 15 bases between. CDR3 residues: CASSPVRVEGEQYF. In nucleotides, the CDR3 is TGTGCCAGCTCACCAGTGCGGGTCGAAGGGGAGCAGTACTTC.

The sample holds a few counts of this clonotype. The chain couples TRBV5-6 to TRBJ1-1; D ambiguous. CDR3 size: 12 residues. CDR1 is SGHDT and CDR2 is YYEEEE in the germline V gene. With 4 bases removed from V and 3 bases from J, the gap between germline ends came to 7 bases. DNA of the CDR3: TGTGCCAGCAGCCACGACGACACTGAAGCTTTCTTT. Protein product: CASSHDDTEAFF.

The V call is TRBV2, the J call TRBJ2-3; 9 bases match TRBD2. The ends lost 3 bases at V and 2 bases at J; junction bases unmatched: 6. This CDR3 has 16 residues. CDR1 and CDR2 (germline): SNHLY, FYNNEI. In DNA form, the CDR3 reads TGTGCCAGCAGTGATGGGACTAGCTACTTCACAGATACGCAGTATTTT. Protein sequence: CASSDGTSYFTDTQYF.

The chain employs TRBV10-3 and TRBJ2-1; 10 bases are a match to TRBD2. Germline V gives CDR1 ENHRY, CDR2 SYGVKD. J gave up 1 base and V 4 bases, and 7 bases lay outside the gene matches. The CDR3 has 17 residues. The CDR3 region is CAISGASSGRSYNEQFF. The DNA for the CDR3 is TGTGCCATCAGTGGTGCCTCTAGCGGGAGATCCTACAATGAGCAGTTCTTC.

This clonotype has a handful of counts. The V and J genes are TRBV5-1 and TRBJ2-1, with 11 bases fitting TRBD2. The CDR3 is made up of 16 amino acids. Germline trimming cut 4 bases from V and 5 bases from J; bases unmatched to any gene: 8. Germline V CDR1 and CDR2: SGHRS, YFSETQ. DNA of the CDR3: TGCGCCAGCAGCCTCACGCTAGCGGGGGGCGACAATGAGCAGTTCTTC. Translating gives CASSLTLAGGDNEQFF.

This clonotype was counted at least ten times. The rearrangement joins TRBV5-1 to TRBJ2-1, with TRBD2 matching over 7 bases. Germline V gene sequence: CDR1 SGHRS, CDR2 YFSETQ. Trimming took 1 base from V and 3 from J; bases not matched to a gene: 4. The CDR3 is made up of 15 amino acids. This chain's CDR3 is CASSLTAGNYNEQFF. DNA of the CDR3: TGCGCCAGCAGCTTGACAGCGGGGAACTACAATGAGCAGTTCTTC. The whole variable domain, remainder taken from reference TRBV5-1 and TRBJ2-1, is KAGVTQTPRYLIKTRGQQVTLSCSPISGHRSVSWYQQTPGQGLQFLFEYFSETQRNKGNFPGRFSGRQFSNSRSEMNVSTLELGDSALYLCASSLTAGNYNEQFFGPGTRLTVL.

This clonotype has at least ten counts. J is TRBJ2-7 and V is TRBV29-1; TRBD2 aligns across 10 bases. The V gene's germline CDR1 is SQVTM and CDR2 ANQGSEA. The CDR3 sequence is 13 residues long. V shed 5 bases and J 1 base; nucleotides not matched to a gene: 2. CDR3 DNA: TGCAGCGTTCTAGCGGGAGCTTCCTACGAGCAGTACTTC. This sequence encodes CSVLAGASYEQYF.

In its sample, this clonotype was seen many times. The chain employs TRBV20-1 and TRBJ2-5; D is undetermined. V was pared by 4 bases and J by 2 bases, with 5 bases between. Germline V gene lookup returns CDR1 DFQATT and CDR2 SNEGSKA (reference sequence). This CDR3 comprises 11 residues. The chain's CDR3 is CSANKQETQYF. The CDR3 bases are TGCAGTGCTAATAAACAAGAGACCCAGTACTTC.

This clonotype has a count of ten or more. The rearrangement joins TRBV20-1 to TRBJ1-5; D is uncertain. Germline assignment: CDR1 DFQATT and CDR2 SNEGSKA (reference sequence). Trimming shortened V by 4 bases and J by 5 bases, and 18 bases separated the two germline ends. There are 15 residues in the CDR3. CDR3 in DNA: TGCAGTGCTACTTACAGTACGCCTGGTGATCAGCCCCAGCATTTT. Encoded protein: CSATYSTPGDQPQHF.